Following are 8 T cell receptor beta chains from one sample sequenced in a study of response to subunit inactivated influenza vaccine. One entry per CDR3 protein results from TCRdb running MiXCR on the RT-PCR reads. The sample includes more than 550,000 distinct CDR3 sequences, roughly 12% of them seen just once. The starting material was PBMCs from blood, obtained on the day of vaccination. The receptors originated from a man aged 45 to 65 who received an inactivated influenza vaccine.

The gene calls are TRBV15 and TRBJ2-2; D may be TRBD1 (6 bases). Germline CDR1 LNHNV, CDR2 YYDKDF (reference sequence). V shed 6 bases and J shed 6 bases, with 8 bases lying between them. CDR3 size: 12 residues. The CDR3 loop is CATRQGSGELFF. The DNA for the CDR3 is TGTGCCACCAGGCAGGGGTCCGGGGAGCTGTTTTTT.

This clonotype appeared a few times. The V gene is TRBV28, the J gene TRBJ2-5, with 11 bases lining up with TRBD2. The germline CDR1 and CDR2 sequences are MDHEN and SYDVKM. V shed 3 bases, J shed 2 bases, and the junction held 2 bases outside the gene matches. The CDR3 has 15 amino acids. DNA for the CDR3: TGTGCCAGCAGTTTTGTAGCGGGGGGGCAAGAGACCCAGTACTTC. It yields the protein CASSFVAGGQETQYF.

This clonotype was counted between two and nine times. The rearrangement links TRBV2 to TRBJ2-3; D remains unclear. V lost 4 bases and J 1 base, leaving 9 bases between the germline ends. The CDR3 length is 14 residues. Germline V gene sequence: CDR1 SNHLY, CDR2 FYNNEI. The chain's CDR3 is CASSASPGTDTQYF. Here the CDR3 DNA reads TGTGCCAGCAGTGCCTCCCCGGGCACAGATACGCAGTATTTT.

This clonotype was observed a few times. The chain has TRBV12-3 or TRBV12-4 and TRBJ1-2; 8 bases fit TRBD1. The V gene end was trimmed by 6 bases and the J gene end by 4 bases; junction bases not matched to a gene: 4. The CDR3 runs 13 residues. In DNA form, the CDR3 reads TGTGCCAGCAGGGTGACAGGGGCCTATGGCTACACCTTC. This sequence encodes CASRVTGAYGYTF.

In its sample, this clonotype was seen a few times. The chain is built from TRBV6-2 or TRBV6-3 and TRBJ1-6, with 9 bases aligning to TRBD1. Germline assignment: CDR1 MNHEY and CDR2 SVGEGT. The CDR3 has 14 residues. The V and J ends lost 6 bases and 7 bases, in that order; junction bases with no gene match: 4. CDR3 nucleotide sequence: TGTGCCAGCAGGCCCGGGACAGGGAATTCACCCCTCCACTTT. Amino acid sequence: CASRPGTGNSPLHF.

This clonotype was recorded a few times. The V call is TRBV27, the J call TRBJ2-1; possibly TRBD2 for D (5 bases). Trimming removed 1 base at V and 3 bases at J, with 22 bases between. Germline loops: CDR1 MNHEY, CDR2 SMNVEV (reference sequence). There are 19 residues in the CDR3. CDR3 nucleotides: TGTGCCAGCAGTTTATACCCCAGAGTTTGGGAGACGAGCTACAATGAGCAGTTCTTC. This gives the protein CASSLYPRVWETSYNEQFF.

V is TRBV20-1 and J is TRBJ2-7, with 9 bases matching TRBD2. CDR3 length: 12 amino acids. CDR1 and CDR2 (germline): DFQATT, SNEGSKA (reference sequence). The CDR3 sequence: CRAFSGSYEQYF. The CDR3 DNA is TGCAGGGCCTTTAGCGGGAGCTACGAGCAGTACTTC.

V and J are TRBV20-1 and TRBJ1-6; 10 positions agree with TRBD1. The V segment lost 6 bases and the J segment 7 bases; nucleotides outside the gene matches: 15. The CDR3 consists of 17 residues. Germline values: CDR1 DFQATT, CDR2 SNEGSKA (reference sequence). DNA of the CDR3: TGCAGTGCCAGAAACCCAAGAGACAGGGGGCCGAATTCACCCCTCCACTTT. Residues: CSARNPRDRGPNSPLHF.